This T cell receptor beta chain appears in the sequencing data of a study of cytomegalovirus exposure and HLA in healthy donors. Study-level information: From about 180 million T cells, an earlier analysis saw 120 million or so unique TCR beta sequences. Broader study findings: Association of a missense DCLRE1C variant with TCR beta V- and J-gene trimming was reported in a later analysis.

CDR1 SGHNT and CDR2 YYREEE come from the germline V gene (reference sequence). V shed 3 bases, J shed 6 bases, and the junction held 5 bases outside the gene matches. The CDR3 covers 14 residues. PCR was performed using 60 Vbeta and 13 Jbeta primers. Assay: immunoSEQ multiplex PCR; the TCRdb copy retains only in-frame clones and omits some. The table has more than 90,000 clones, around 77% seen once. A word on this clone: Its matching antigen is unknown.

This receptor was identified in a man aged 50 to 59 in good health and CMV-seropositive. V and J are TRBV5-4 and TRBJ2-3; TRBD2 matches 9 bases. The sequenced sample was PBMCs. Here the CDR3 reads CASSSGLARDTQYF. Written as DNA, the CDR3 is TGTGCCAGCAGCTCGGGACTAGCTCGGGATACGCAGTATTTT.